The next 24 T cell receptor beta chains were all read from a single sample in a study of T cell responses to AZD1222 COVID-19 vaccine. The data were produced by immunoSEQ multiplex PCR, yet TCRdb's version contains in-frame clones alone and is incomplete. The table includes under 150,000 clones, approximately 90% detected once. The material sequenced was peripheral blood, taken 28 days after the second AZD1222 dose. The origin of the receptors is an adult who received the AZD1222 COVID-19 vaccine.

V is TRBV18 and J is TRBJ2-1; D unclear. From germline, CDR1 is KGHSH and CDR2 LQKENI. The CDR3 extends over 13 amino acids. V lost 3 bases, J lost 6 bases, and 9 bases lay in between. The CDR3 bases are TGTGCCAGCTCACCTGACGGCCCCAATGAGCAGTTCTTC. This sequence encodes CASSPDGPNEQFF. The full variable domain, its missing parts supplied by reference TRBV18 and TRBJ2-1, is NAGVMQNPRHLVRRRGQEARLRCSPMKGHSHVYWYRQLPEEGLKFMVYLQKENIIDESGMPKERFSAEFPKEGPSILRIQQVVRGDSAAYFCASSPDGPNEQFFGPGTRLTVL.

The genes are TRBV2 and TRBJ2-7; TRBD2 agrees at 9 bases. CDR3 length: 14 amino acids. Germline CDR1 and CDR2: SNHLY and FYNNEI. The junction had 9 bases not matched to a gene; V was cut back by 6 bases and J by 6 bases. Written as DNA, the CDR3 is TGTGCCAGCAGAAGGGATAGCGGGAGAGGCGAGCAGTACTTC. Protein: CASRRDSGRGEQYF.

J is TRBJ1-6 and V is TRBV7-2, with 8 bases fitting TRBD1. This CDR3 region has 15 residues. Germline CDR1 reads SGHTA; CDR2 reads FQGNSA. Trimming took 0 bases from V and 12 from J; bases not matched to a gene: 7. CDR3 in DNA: TGTGCCAGCAGCTTAGCGTACAGGACAGGGCAACCCCTCCACTTT. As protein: CASSLAYRTGQPLHF. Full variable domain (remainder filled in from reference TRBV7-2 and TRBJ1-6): GAGVSQSPSNKVTEKGKDVELRCDPISGHTALYWYRQSLGQGLEFLIYFQGNSAPDKSGLPSDRFSAERTGGSVSTLTIQRTQQEDSAVYLCASSLAYRTGQPLHFGNGTRLTVT.

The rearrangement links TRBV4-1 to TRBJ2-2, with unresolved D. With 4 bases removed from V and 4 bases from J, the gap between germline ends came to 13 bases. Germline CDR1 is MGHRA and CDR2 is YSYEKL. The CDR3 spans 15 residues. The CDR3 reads CASSPRPSGTGELFF. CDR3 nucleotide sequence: TGCGCCAGCAGCCCTAGGCCTTCTGGCACCGGGGAGCTGTTTTTT.

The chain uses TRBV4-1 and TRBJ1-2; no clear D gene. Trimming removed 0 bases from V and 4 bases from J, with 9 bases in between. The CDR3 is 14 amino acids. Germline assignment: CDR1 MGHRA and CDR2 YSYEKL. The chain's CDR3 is CASSQDMAVYGYTF. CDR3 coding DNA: TGCGCCAGCAGCCAAGATATGGCAGTCTATGGCTACACCTTC.

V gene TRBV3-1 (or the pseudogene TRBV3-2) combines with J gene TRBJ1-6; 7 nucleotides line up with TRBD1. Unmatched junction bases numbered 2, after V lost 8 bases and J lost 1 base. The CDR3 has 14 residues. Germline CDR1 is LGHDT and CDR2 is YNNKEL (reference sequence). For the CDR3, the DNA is TGTGCCAGCGCCAGGGGGTCCTATAATTCACCCCTCCACTTT. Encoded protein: CASARGSYNSPLHF.

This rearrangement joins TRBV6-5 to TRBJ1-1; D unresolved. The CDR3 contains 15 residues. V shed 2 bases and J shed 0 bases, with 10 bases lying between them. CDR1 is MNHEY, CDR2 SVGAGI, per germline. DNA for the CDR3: TGTGCCAGCAGTTACAGTGGGATCTTGAACACTGAAGCTTTCTTT. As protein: CASSYSGILNTEAFF.

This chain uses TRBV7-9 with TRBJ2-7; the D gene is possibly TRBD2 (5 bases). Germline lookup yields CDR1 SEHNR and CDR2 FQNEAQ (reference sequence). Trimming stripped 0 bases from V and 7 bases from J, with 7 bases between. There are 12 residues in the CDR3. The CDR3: CASSLARGEQYF. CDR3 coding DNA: TGTGCCAGCAGCTTAGCCCGGGGAGAGCAGTACTTC.

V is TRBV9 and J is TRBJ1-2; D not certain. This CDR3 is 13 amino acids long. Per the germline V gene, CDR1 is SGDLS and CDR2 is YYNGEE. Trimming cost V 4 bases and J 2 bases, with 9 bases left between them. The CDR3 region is CASSPTRNYGYTF. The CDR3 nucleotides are TGTGCCAGCAGCCCAACCCGCAACTATGGCTACACCTTC. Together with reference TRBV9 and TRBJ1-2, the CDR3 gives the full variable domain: DSGVTQTPKHLITATGQRVTLRCSPRSGDLSVYWYQQSLDQGLQFLIQYYNGEERAKGNILERFSAQQFPDLHSELNLSSLELGDSALYFCASSPTRNYGYTFGSGTRLTVV.

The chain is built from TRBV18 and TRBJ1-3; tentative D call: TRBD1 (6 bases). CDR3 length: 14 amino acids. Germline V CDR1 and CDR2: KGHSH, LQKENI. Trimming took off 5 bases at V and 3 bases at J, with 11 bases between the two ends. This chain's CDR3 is CASSEQGSGNTIYF. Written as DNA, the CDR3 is TGTGCCAGCTCAGAACAGGGAAGTGGAAACACCATATATTTT.

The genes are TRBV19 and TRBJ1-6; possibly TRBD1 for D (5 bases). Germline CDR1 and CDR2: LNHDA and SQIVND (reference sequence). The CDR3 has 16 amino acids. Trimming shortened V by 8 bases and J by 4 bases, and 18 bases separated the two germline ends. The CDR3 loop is CASRRAAGGYNSPLHF. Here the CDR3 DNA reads TGTGCCAGTCGGAGGGCCGCCGGGGGTTATAATTCACCCCTCCACTTT.

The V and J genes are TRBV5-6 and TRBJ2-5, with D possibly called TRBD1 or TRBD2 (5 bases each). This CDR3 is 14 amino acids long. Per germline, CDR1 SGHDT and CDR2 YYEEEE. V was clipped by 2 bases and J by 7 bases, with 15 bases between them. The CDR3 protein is CASSFRSGPRTQYF. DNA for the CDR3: TGTGCCAGCAGCTTCCGGTCGGGACCTAGGACCCAGTACTTC.

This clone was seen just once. DNA for the CDR3: TGTGCCAGCAGCCCGACGGGACTAGCGTACGATTACAATGAGCAGTTCTTC. It codes for CASSPTGLAYDYNEQFF. This rearrangement joins TRBV3-1 (or the pseudogene TRBV3-2) to TRBJ2-1, with 10 nucleotides matching TRBD2. CDR1 is LGHDT and CDR2 is YNNKEL in the germline V gene (reference sequence). Trimming removed 4 bases from V and 4 bases from J; junction bases left unmatched: 10. The CDR3 is made up of 17 amino acids.

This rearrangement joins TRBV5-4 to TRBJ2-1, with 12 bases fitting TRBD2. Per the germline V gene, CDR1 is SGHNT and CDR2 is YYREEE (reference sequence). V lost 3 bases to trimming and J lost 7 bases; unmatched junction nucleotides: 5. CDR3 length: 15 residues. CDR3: CASSSASGGANEQFF. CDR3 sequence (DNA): TGTGCCAGCAGCTCCGCTAGCGGGGGGGCGAATGAGCAGTTCTTC.

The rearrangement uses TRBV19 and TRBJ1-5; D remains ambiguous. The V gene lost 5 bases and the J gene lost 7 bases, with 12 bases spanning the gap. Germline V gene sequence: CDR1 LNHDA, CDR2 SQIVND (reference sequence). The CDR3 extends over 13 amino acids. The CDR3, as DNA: TGTGCCAGTAGTTCCTCGAGGGCCCAGCCCCAGCATTTT. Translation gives CASSSSRAQPQHF.

The CDR3 protein is CASNAYPTGGGYTF. The CDR3 nucleotides read TGTGCCAGCAATGCCTATCCGACAGGGGGAGGCTACACCTTC. The chain is built from TRBV2 and TRBJ1-2, with 9 bases matching TRBD1. Germline CDR1 reads SNHLY; CDR2 reads FYNNEI. CDR3 size: 14 residues. Unmatched junction bases numbered 11, after V lost 7 bases and J lost 8 bases.

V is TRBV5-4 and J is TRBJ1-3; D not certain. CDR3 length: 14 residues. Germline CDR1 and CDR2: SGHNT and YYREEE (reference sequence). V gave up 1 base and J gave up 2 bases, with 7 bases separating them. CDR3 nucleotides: TGTGCCAGCAGCTTGCTCGGAACTGGAAACACCATATATTTT. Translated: CASSLLGTGNTIYF.

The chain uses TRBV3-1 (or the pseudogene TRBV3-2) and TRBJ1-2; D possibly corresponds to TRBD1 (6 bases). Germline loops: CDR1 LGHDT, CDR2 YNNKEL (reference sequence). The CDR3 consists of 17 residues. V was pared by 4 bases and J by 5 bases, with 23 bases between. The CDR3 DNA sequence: TGTGCCAGCAGCCCTGGGATAGGGGGGGCGCCGGGGTATGGCTACACCTTC. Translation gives CASSPGIGGAPGYGYTF.

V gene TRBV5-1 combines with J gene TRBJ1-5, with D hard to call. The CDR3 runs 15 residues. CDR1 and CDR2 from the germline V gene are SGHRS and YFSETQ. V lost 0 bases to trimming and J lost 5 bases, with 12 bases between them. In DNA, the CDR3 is TGCGCCAGCAGCTTGGACCCCAAAACGGATCAGCCCCAGCATTTT. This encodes CASSLDPKTDQPQHF.

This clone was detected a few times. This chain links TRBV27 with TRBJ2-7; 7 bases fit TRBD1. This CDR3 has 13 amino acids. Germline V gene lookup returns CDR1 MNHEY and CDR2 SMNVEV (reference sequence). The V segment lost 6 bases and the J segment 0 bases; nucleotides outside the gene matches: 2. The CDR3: CASSRQGSYEQYF. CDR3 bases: TGTGCCAGCAGCCGACAGGGCTCCTACGAGCAGTACTTC.

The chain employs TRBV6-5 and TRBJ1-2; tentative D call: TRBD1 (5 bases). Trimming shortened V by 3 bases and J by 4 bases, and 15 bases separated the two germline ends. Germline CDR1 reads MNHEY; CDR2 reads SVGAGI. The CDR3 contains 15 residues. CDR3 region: CASSYTPGGGYGYTF. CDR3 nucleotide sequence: TGTGCCAGCAGTTATACCCCAGGCGGGGGCTATGGCTACACCTTC.

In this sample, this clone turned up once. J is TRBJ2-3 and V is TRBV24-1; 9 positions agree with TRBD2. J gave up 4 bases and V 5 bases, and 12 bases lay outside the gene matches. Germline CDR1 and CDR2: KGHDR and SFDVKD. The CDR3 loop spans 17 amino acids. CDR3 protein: CATSGLPIAGEADTQYF. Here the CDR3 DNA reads TGTGCCACCAGTGGTCTGCCTATAGCGGGAGAGGCAGATACGCAGTATTTT.

CDR3 protein: CASSSGMGLGQPQHF. As DNA, the CDR3 is TGTGCCAGCAGTTCCGGTATGGGGCTTGGACAGCCCCAGCATTTT. This rearrangement joins TRBV2 to TRBJ1-5; possibly TRBD1 for D (5 bases). Germline V lookup: CDR1 SNHLY, CDR2 FYNNEI. The V gene lost 5 bases and the J gene lost 7 bases, with 18 bases spanning the gap. This CDR3 comprises 15 residues.

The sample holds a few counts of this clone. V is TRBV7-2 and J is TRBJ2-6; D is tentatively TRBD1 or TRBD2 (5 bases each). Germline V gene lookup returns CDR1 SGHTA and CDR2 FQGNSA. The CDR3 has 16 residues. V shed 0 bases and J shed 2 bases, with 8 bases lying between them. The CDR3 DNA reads TGTGCCAGCAGCTTAGCGAGGGGCGCTGGGGCCAACGTCCTGACTTTC. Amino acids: CASSLARGAGANVLTF.